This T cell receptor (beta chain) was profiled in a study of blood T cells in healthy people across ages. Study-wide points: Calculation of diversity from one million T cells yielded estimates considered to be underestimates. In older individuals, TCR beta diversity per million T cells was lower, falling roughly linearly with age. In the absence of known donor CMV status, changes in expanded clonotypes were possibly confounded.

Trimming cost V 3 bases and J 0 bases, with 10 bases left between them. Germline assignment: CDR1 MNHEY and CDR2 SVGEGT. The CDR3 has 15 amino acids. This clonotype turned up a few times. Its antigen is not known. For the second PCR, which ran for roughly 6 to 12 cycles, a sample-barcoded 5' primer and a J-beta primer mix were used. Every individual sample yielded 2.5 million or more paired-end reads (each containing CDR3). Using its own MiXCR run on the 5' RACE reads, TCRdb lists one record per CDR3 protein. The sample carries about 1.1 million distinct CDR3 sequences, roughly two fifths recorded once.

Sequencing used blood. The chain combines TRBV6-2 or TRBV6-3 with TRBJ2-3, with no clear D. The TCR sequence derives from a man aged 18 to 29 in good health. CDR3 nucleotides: TGTGCCAGCAGTTATCTCCTTTCTAGCACAGATACGCAGTATTTT. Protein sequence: CASSYLLSSTDTQYF.